Each of the 4 T cell receptor beta chains below was sequenced from the same sample in a study of shared clonotypes between healthy human individuals. Some clones are missing from TCRdb's copy, which holds only in-frame ones; the method was immunoSEQ multiplex PCR. The data hold about 2.5 million clones, with just under 95% observed a single time. Input material: naive CD4+ T cells from PBMCs. Regarding subset: CD45RA+ positively selected. All receptors come from a young man in good health. Some clones in this sample may be carry-over from other donors' samples.

In its sample, this clone was seen once. This chain links TRBV28 with TRBJ1-3, with TRBD1 as a possible D gene (6 bases). The length of the CDR3 is 15 residues. CDR1 and CDR2 (germline): MDHEN, SYDVKM. Trimming stripped 3 bases from V and 9 bases from J, with 18 bases between. CDR3 DNA: TGTGCCAGCAGTTTTCAGAATTGGGTCAGGGGCACCATATATTTT. This codes for CASSFQNWVRGTIYF.

The V and J genes are TRBV2 and TRBJ2-3; 12 nucleotides agree with TRBD2. Germline CDR1 is SNHLY and CDR2 is FYNNEI. The V segment lost 4 bases and the J segment 4 bases; nucleotides outside the gene matches: 9. CDR3 length: 17 residues. The CDR3 nucleotides read TGTGCCAGCAGTGTGGCGCTAGCGGGAGGGCTCGCAGATACGCAGTATTTT. The encoded protein is CASSVALAGGLADTQYF.

CDR3 DNA: TGTGCCAGCAGCCACACCGGGACAGGGGTCACCGGGGAGCTGTTTTTT. The encoded protein is CASSHTGTGVTGELFF. The chain recombines TRBV14 with TRBJ2-2; 10 bases are shared with TRBD1. This CDR3 contains 16 residues. In germline, CDR1 is SGHDN, CDR2 FVKESK. Trimming removed 3 bases from V and 4 bases from J; junction bases left unmatched: 5.

CDR3 sequence reads: CASSSGGRSYEQYF. The DNA for the CDR3 is TGTGCCAGCAGTTCAGGGGGGAGATCCTACGAGCAGTACTTC. The rearrangement links TRBV6-1 to TRBJ2-7, with D possibly being TRBD1 (7 bases). From germline, CDR1 is MNHNS and CDR2 SASEGT. Between the trimmed V and J ends, which lost 5 bases and 1 base, there was a span of 12 bases. CDR3 length: 14 amino acids.